The entry below describes one T cell receptor (beta chain). What it recognizes is unknown. This specimen belongs to a study of cytomegalovirus exposure and HLA in healthy donors. Points from the study as a whole: Researchers counted some 150 TCR beta chains as cytomegalovirus-associated.

Profiling relied on immunoSEQ multiplex PCR, and the TCRdb table lists in-frame clones only, not all of them. The sample records about 220,000 clones, about nine tenths being singletons. Germline loops: CDR1 SGHDN, CDR2 FVKESK. This CDR3 is 14 amino acids long. Trimming took 1 base from V and 6 from J, leaving 9 bases between them. V and J are TRBV14 and TRBJ2-2; no reliable D call. This receptor was identified in a woman between 18 and 29 years old in good health and CMV-seronegative. The specimen sequenced was PBMCs. CDR3 bases: TGTGCCAGCAGCCAAGTGCGTATCCCCGGGGAGCTGTTTTTT. Its translation: CASSQVRIPGELFF.